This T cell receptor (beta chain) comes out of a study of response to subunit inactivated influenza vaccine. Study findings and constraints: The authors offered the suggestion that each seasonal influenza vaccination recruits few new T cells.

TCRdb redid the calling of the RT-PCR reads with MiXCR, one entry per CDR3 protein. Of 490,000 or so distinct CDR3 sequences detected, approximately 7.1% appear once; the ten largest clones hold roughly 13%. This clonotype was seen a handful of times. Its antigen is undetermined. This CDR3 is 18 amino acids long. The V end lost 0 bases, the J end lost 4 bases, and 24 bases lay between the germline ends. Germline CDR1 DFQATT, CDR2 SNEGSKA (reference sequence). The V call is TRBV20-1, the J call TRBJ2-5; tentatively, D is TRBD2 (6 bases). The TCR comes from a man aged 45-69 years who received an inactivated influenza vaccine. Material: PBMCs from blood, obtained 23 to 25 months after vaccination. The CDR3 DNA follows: TGCAGTGCTAGAGATCTTAAGTGGGGGTGGGGGGTCATAGAGACCCAGTACTTC. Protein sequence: CSARDLKWGWGVIETQYF.